Here is one T cell receptor beta chain with its context. This specimen comes from a study of Ad26.COV2.S vaccination and SARS-CoV-2 variants. The table came from immunoSEQ multiplex PCR; TCRdb's copy has only in-frame clones and leaves some out. Of 300,000 to 400,000 clones listed, roughly 94% are singletons. The V end lost 2 bases, the J end lost 1 base, and 7 bases lay between the germline ends. This CDR3 comprises 14 residues. Germline lookup yields CDR1 WNHNN and CDR2 SYGVQD (reference sequence). V is TRBV10-1 and J is TRBJ2-3, with TRBD2 as a possible D gene (6 bases). The sequenced sample was peripheral blood, obtained after recovery from COVID-19. This TCR was sampled from a human donor who had recovered from COVID-19. This CDR3 is CASSEGTGTDTQYF. The CDR3 DNA follows: TGCGCCAGCAGTGAGGGGACTGGCACAGATACGCAGTATTTT.